The entry that follows covers one TCR beta chain sequence. Antigen specificity is unknown. This record comes from a study of vaccination and CD4 T cells after COVID-19. The treatment denotes: approximately 9-day PBMC culture with coronavirus spike peptide pools or control peptides (ViraFEST assay). The authors replaced half the medium with fresh IL-2 medium on days 3 and 7. Study outcomes and limitations: Convalescent participants were relatively few, and none had early post-infection timepoints studied. The median number of SARS-CoV-2-reactive clonotypes increased from approximately 21 to 40, a change that did not reach significance.

Germline assignment: CDR1 MDHEN and CDR2 SYDVKM. V shed 5 bases and J shed 7 bases, with 17 bases lying between them. The CDR3 extends over 14 amino acids. Sequenced with the Oncomine TCR Beta short-read assay was DNA taken from cultured CD4+ T cells. TCRdb independently ran MiXCR on the PCR reads; one entry per CDR3 protein. The sample includes over 10,000 distinct CDR3 sequences, 60% to 75% of them seen just once. The V call is TRBV28, the J call TRBJ2-5; no clear D. The receptor comes from a human donor who had recovered from COVID-19. Source material: CD4+ T cells from blood, cultured in vitro. This CDR3 is CASSNEKFIGTQYF. The CDR3 DNA reads as TGTGCCAGCAGTAATGAAAAGTTTATTGGGACCCAGTACTTC.